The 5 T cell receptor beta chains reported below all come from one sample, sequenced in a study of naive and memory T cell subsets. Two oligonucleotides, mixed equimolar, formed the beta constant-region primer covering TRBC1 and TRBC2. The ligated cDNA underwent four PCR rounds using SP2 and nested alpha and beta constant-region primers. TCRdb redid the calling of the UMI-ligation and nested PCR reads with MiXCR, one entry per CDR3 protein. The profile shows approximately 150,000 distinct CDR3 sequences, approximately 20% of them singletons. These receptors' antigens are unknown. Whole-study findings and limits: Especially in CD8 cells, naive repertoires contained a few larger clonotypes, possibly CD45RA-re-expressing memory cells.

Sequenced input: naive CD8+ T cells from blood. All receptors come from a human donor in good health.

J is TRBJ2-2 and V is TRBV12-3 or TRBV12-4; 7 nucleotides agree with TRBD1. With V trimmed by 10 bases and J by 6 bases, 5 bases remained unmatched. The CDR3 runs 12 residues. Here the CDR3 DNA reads TGTGCCACACACAGGGGCGCCGGGGAGCTGTTTTTT. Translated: CATHRGAGELFF.

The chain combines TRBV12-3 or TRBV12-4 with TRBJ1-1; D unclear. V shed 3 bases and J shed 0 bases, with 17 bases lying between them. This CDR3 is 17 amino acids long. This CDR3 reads CASSFETQAILNTEAFF. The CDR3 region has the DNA TGTGCCAGCAGTTTTGAGACCCAGGCGATTCTGAACACTGAAGCTTTCTTT.

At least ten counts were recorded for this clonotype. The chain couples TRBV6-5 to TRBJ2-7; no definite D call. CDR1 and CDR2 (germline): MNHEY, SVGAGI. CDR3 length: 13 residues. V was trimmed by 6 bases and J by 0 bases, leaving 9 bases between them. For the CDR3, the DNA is TGTGCCAGCAGCTATGACCCCTCCTACGAGCAGTACTTC. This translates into CASSYDPSYEQYF.

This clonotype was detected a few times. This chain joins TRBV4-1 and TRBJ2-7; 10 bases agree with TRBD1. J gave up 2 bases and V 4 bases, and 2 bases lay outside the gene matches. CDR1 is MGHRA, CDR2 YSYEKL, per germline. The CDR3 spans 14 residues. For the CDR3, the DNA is TGCGCCAGCAGCCGGGACAGGGGTCCCTACGAGCAGTACTTC. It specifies CASSRDRGPYEQYF.

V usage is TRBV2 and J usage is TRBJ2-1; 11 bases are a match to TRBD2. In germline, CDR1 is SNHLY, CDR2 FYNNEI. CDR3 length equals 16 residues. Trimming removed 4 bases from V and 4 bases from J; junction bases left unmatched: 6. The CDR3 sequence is CASSVGTSGLYNEQFF. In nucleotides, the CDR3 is TGTGCCAGCAGTGTGGGGACTAGCGGACTTTACAATGAGCAGTTCTTC.